One sample yielded the 17 T cell receptor beta chains listed below, sequenced in a study of cytomegalovirus exposure and HLA in healthy donors. Use of 60 Vbeta and 13 Jbeta primers characterized the PCR. Repertoires were generated with immunoSEQ multiplex PCR, while TCRdb's copy carries only in-frame clones and drops some. Of around 110,000 clones in the sample, roughly 85% were seen once. Sequenced input: PBMCs. The receptors shown here come from a man aged 30 to 39 in good health and CMV-seropositive.

V is TRBV6-1 and J is TRBJ2-2, with TRBD2 matching over 9 bases. Per the germline V gene, CDR1 is MNHNS and CDR2 is SASEGT. J gave up 4 bases and V 8 bases, and 8 bases lay outside the gene matches. The CDR3 spans 15 residues. The CDR3 coding sequence is TGTGCCAGCTTGCAGCGGGGGGATCGCACCGGGGAGCTGTTTTTT. It translates to CASLQRGDRTGELFF.

The count of this clone is one. The chain has TRBV6-1 and TRBJ1-1; 7 nucleotides agree with TRBD1. Germline CDR1 reads MNHNS; CDR2 reads SASEGT. V trimming: 11 bases; J trimming: 4 bases; junction bases outside the gene matches: 7. There are 12 residues in the CDR3. In DNA, the CDR3 is TGTGCCGGGAAGAGGACAGGCACTGAAGCTTTCTTT. Protein product: CAGKRTGTEAFF.

The rearrangement joins TRBV7-8 to TRBJ1-1; D is undetermined. V dropped 3 bases and J dropped 2 bases, with 4 bases sitting between them. Germline V gives CDR1 SGHVS, CDR2 FQNEAQ. The CDR3 runs to 12 residues. The CDR3 is CASSFSNTEAFF. The CDR3 nucleotides are TGTGCCAGCAGCTTTAGTAACACTGAAGCTTTCTTT.

CDR3 residues: CASSSGPGPNGYTF. CDR3 coding DNA: TGTGCCAGCAGTTCGGGCCCAGGGCCTAATGGCTACACCTTC. The chain joins TRBV6-5 to TRBJ1-2; possible D gene TRBD1, 5 bases. CDR1 MNHEY and CDR2 SVGAGI come from the germline V gene. The CDR3 is 14 residues long. Trimming pared 4 bases from V and 6 bases from J, leaving 15 bases between.

The chain recombines TRBV9 with TRBJ2-1; TRBD1 matches at 10 bases. CDR3 size: 18 residues. J gave up 8 bases and V 0 bases, and 14 bases lay outside the gene matches. CDR1 SGDLS and CDR2 YYNGEE come from the germline V gene. CDR3 protein: CASSVGRDRGRRGDEQFF. DNA for the CDR3: TGTGCCAGCAGCGTAGGGAGAGACAGGGGGCGCCGGGGCGATGAGCAGTTCTTC.

The V gene is TRBV4-1, the J gene TRBJ2-1; possible D gene TRBD2, 5 bases. Germline CDR1 and CDR2: MGHRA and YSYEKL. This CDR3 contains 13 residues. Trimming removed 1 base from V and 5 bases from J, with 6 bases in between. The CDR3 DNA reads TGCGCCAGCAGCCAAGTCGGGAACAATGAGCAGTTCTTC. This sequence encodes CASSQVGNNEQFF.

The chain links TRBV7-2 to TRBJ2-3; TRBD1 is a possible D gene (5 bases). CDR1 and CDR2 (germline): SGHTA, FQGNSA. The CDR3 runs 14 residues. With 5 bases removed from V and 5 bases from J, the gap between germline ends came to 14 bases. For the CDR3, the DNA is TGTGCCAGCAGCACAGGCCCAAGCGTAGATACGCAGTATTTT. Amino acid sequence: CASSTGPSVDTQYF. Supplemented by reference TRBV7-2 and TRBJ2-3, the full variable domain reads GAGVSQSPSNKVTEKGKDVELRCDPISGHTALYWYRQSLGQGLEFLIYFQGNSAPDKSGLPSDRFSAERTGGSVSTLTIQRTQQEDSAVYLCASSTGPSVDTQYFGPGTRLTVL.

This clone was detected only a few times. The rearrangement uses TRBV6-1 and TRBJ1-2, with a possible D match to TRBD1 (5 bases). CDR3 length equals 13 residues. V was shortened by 6 bases and J by 2 bases, with 10 bases between the two germline ends. Per the germline V gene, CDR1 is MNHNS and CDR2 is SASEGT. The CDR3 bases are TGTGCCAGCAGCCTCGACAGAAACTATGGCTACACCTTC. Protein sequence: CASSLDRNYGYTF.

In regard to this clone: At the DNA level, this CDR3 is encoded by other sequences in the same sample as well. This rearrangement joins TRBV29-1 to TRBJ2-7, with D tentatively TRBD1 (6 bases). Trimming removed 6 bases at V and 2 bases at J, with 14 bases between. Germline CDR1 is SQVTM and CDR2 is ANQGSEA. CDR3 size: 13 residues. The CDR3 DNA reads as TGCAGCGTCAGTGTCAGGGGTACCTACGAGCAGTACGTC. It translates to CSVSVRGTYEQYV.

To note about this clone: At the DNA level, this CDR3 is encoded by other sequences in the same sample as well. The chain employs TRBV5-1 and TRBJ1-2; 10 bases are a match to TRBD1. This CDR3 spans 19 amino acids. The V gene end was trimmed by 0 bases and the J gene end by 8 bases; junction bases not matched to a gene: 19. Germline CDR1 and CDR2: SGHRS and YFSETQ. CDR3 sequence reads: CASSLGTGGSTRNLLGYTF. The CDR3 region has the DNA TGCGCCAGCAGCTTGGGGACAGGGGGATCTACAAGGAATCTACTGGGCTACACCTTC.

The rearrangement links TRBV27 to TRBJ2-1; D is possibly TRBD2 (6 bases). V was shortened by 5 bases and J by 3 bases, with 14 bases between the two germline ends. The germline gives CDR1 MNHEY, CDR2 SMNVEV (reference sequence). This CDR3 has 15 residues. This CDR3 reads CASSLRPDYYNEQFF. DNA for the CDR3: TGTGCCAGCAGTCTACGACCGGACTACTACAATGAGCAGTTCTTC.

The J gene is TRBJ2-1, the V gene TRBV29-1, with 11 positions matching TRBD1. This CDR3 is built from 15 residues. Per germline, CDR1 SQVTM and CDR2 ANQGSEA. Written as DNA, the CDR3 is TGCAGTCCGCTAGGTGAGGGACAGGGGGTCATGGAGCAGTTCTTC. It encodes CSPLGEGQGVMEQFF.

This clone was seen once. This chain joins TRBV29-1 and TRBJ2-3; 12 bases align to TRBD2. The CDR3 spans 12 residues. Germline V CDR1 and CDR2: SQVTM, ANQGSEA. The CDR3 loop reads CSSSGGADTQYF. As DNA, the CDR3 is TGCAGTTCTAGCGGGGGGGCAGATACGCAGTATTTT.

The chain employs TRBV5-1 and TRBJ2-7; 11 bases map to TRBD1. V shed 5 bases and J 7 bases; nucleotides not matched to a gene: 8. The CDR3 sequence is 14 residues long. Germline V gene lookup returns CDR1 SGHRS and CDR2 YFSETQ. The CDR3 DNA follows: TGCGCCAGCAGTGCTGGGACAGGGGGTTTTGAGCAGTACTTC. Translated: CASSAGTGGFEQYF. Supplemented by reference TRBV5-1 and TRBJ2-7, the full variable domain reads KAGVTQTPRYLIKTRGQQVTLSCSPISGHRSVSWYQQTPGQGLQFLFEYFSETQRNKGNFPGRFSGRQFSNSRSEMNVSTLELGDSALYLCASSAGTGGFEQYFGPGTRLTVT.

This chain uses TRBV27 with TRBJ2-1, with D possibly being TRBD1 (6 bases). Germline assignment: CDR1 MNHEY and CDR2 SMNVEV (reference sequence). The CDR3 has 12 residues. The V gene lost 4 bases and the J gene lost 6 bases, with 7 bases spanning the gap. The CDR3 DNA reads as TGTGCCAGCAGTTCACAGGGCAATGAGCAGTTCTTC. Amino acid sequence: CASSSQGNEQFF.

DNA of the CDR3: TGTGCCAGCTCACCCCGGCAGGTCCGAGAGACCCAGTACTTC. Amino acid sequence: CASSPRQVRETQYF. The chain links TRBV18 to TRBJ2-5; D ambiguous. CDR3 size: 14 residues. CDR1 is KGHSH, CDR2 LQKENI, per germline. V gave up 3 bases and J gave up 4 bases, with 12 bases separating them.

The V call is TRBV30, the J call TRBJ1-5, with D possibly TRBD1 on 6 matching bases. The CDR3 consists of 13 residues. V was shortened by 0 bases and J by 9 bases, with 12 bases between the two germline ends. Looked up from germline, CDR1 is GTSNPN and CDR2 is SVGIG (reference sequence). The CDR3 loop reads CAWSVGGIGPQHF. DNA of the CDR3: TGTGCCTGGAGTGTTGGGGGCATTGGGCCCCAGCATTTT.